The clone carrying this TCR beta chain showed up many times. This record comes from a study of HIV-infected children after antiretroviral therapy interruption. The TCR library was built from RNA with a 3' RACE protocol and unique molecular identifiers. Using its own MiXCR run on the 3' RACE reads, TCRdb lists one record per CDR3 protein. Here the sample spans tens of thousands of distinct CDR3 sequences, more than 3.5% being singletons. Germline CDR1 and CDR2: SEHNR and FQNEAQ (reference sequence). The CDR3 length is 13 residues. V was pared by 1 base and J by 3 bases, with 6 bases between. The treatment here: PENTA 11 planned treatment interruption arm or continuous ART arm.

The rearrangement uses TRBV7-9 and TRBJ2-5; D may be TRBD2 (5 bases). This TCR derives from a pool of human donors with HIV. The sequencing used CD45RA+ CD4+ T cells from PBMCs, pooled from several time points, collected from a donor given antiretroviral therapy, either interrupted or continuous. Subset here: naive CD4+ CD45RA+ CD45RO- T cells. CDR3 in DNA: TGTGCCAGCAGCTTAGGAGGGAAAGAGACCCAGTACTTC. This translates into CASSLGGKETQYF.